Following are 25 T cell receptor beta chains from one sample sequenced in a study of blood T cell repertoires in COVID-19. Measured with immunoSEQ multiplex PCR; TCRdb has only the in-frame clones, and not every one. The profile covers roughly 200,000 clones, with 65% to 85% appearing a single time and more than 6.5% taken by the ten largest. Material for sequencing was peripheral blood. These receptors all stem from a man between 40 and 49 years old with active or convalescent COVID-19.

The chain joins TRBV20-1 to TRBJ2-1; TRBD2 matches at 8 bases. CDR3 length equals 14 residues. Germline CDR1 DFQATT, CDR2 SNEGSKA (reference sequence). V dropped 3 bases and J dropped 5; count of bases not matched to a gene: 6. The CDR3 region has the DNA TGCAGTGCTAGTTCTGCGGGGGGCCACAATGAGCAGTTCTTC. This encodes CSASSAGGHNEQFF.

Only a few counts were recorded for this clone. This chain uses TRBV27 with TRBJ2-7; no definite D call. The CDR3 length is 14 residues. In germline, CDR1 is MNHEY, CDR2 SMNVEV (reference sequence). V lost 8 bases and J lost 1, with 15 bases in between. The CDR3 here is CASHKLDGSYEQYF. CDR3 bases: TGTGCCAGCCACAAGCTAGACGGTTCCTACGAGCAGTACTTC.

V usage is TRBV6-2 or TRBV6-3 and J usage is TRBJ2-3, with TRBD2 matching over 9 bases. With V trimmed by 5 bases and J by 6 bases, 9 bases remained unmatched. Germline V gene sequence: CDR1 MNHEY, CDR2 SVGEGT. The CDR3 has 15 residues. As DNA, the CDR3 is TGTGCCAGCAGTACCAGCAGCGGGAGGTGGGATACGCAGTATTTT. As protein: CASSTSSGRWDTQYF.

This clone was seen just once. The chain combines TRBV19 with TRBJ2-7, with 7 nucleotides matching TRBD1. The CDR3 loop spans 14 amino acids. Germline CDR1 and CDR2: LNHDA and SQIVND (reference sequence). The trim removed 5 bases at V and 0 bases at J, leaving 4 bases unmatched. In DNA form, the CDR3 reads TGTGCCAGTAGTCGGGACAGTCGCTCCTACGAGCAGTACTTC. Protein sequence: CASSRDSRSYEQYF.

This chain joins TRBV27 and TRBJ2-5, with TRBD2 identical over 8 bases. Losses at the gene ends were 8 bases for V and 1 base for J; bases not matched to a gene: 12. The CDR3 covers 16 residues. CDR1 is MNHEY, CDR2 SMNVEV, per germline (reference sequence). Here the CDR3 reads CASGGTLAEAQETQYF. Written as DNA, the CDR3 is TGTGCCAGCGGAGGTACACTAGCGGAGGCCCAAGAGACCCAGTACTTC.

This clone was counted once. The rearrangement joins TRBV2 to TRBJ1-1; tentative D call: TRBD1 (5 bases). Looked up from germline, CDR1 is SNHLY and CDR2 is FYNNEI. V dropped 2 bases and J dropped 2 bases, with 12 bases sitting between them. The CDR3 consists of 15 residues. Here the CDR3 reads CASSESDTINTEAFF. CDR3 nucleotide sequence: TGTGCCAGCAGTGAATCGGACACGATTAACACTGAAGCTTTCTTT.

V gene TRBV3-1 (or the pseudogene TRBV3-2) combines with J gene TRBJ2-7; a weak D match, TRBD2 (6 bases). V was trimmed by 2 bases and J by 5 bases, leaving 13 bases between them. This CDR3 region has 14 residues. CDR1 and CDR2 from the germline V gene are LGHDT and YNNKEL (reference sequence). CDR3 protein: CASSQWQGLNEQYF. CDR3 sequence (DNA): TGTGCCAGCAGCCAATGGCAGGGACTCAACGAGCAGTACTTC.

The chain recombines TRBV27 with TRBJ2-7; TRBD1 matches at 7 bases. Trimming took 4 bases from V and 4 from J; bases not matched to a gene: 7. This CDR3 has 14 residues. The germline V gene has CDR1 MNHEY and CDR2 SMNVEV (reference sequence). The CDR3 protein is CASSSRTGLYEQYF. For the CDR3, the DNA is TGTGCCAGCAGTTCGCGGACAGGATTATACGAGCAGTACTTC.

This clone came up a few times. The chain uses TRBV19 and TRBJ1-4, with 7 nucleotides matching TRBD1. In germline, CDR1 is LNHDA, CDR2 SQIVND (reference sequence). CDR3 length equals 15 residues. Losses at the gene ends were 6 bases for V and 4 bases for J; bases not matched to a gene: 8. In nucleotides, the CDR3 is TGTGCCAGTAGAAACACAGGGGACCGTAATGAAAAACTGTTTTTT. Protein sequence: CASRNTGDRNEKLFF.

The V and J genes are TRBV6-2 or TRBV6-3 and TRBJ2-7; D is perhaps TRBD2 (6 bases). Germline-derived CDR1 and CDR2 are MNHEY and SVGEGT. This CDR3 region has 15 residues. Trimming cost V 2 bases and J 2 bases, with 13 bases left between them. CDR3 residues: CASSYGTGDPYEQYF. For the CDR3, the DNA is TGTGCCAGCAGTTACGGTACGGGGGATCCCTACGAGCAGTACTTC.

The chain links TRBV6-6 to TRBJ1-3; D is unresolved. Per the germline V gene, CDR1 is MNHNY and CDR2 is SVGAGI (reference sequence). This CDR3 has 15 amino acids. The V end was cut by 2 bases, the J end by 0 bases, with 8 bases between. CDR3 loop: CASSYLLGSGNTIYF. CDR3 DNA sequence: TGTGCCAGCAGTTACCTCCTAGGCTCTGGAAACACCATATATTTT.

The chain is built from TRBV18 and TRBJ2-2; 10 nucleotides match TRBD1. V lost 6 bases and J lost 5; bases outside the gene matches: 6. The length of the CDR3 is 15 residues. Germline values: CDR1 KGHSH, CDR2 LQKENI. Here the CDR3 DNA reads TGTGCCAGCTCGTACCGACAGGGGGCGACCGGGGAGCTGTTTTTT. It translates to CASSYRQGATGELFF.

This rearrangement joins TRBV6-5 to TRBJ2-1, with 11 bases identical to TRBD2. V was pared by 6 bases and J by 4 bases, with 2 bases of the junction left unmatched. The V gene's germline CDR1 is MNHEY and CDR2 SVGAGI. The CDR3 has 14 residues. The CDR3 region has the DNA TGTGCCAGCAGGGGACTAGCGGATTACAATGAGCAGTTCTTC. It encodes CASRGLADYNEQFF.

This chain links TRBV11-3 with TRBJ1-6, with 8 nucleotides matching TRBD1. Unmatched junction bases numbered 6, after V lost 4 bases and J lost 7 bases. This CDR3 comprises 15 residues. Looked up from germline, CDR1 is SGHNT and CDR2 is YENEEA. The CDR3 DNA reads TGTGCCAGCAGCTACTCAGGGGGCGCGAATTCACCCCTCCACTTT. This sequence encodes CASSYSGGANSPLHF.

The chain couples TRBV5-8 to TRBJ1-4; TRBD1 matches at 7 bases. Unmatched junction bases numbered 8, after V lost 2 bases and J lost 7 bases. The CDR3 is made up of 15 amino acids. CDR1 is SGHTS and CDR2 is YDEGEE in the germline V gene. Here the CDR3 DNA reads TGTGCCAGCAGCTTACGTTCCGGGACAGCTGAAAAACTGTTTTTT. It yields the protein CASSLRSGTAEKLFF.

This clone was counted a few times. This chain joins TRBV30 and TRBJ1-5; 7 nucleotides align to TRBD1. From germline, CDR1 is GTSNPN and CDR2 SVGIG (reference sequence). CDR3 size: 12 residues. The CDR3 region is CATGDVNQPQHF. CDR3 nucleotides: TGTGCAACAGGGGATGTTAATCAGCCCCAGCATTTT.

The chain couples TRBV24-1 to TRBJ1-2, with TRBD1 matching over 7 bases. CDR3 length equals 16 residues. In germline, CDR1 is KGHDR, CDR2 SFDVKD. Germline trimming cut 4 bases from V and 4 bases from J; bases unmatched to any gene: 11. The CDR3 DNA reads TGTGCCACCAGTGACGCTTACAGGGACAGCCTCTATGGCTACACCTTC. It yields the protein CATSDAYRDSLYGYTF.

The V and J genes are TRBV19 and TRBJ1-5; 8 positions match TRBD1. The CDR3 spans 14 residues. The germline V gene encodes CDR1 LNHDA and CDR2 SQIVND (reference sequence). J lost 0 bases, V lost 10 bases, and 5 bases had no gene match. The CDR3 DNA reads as TGTGCCACACGACAGGGGATTAGCAATCAGCCCCAGCATTTT. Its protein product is CATRQGISNQPQHF.

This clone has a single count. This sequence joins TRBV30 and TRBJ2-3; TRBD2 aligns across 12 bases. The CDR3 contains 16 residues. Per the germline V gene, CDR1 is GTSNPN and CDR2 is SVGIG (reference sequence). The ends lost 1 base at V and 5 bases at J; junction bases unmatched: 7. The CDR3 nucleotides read TGTGCCTGGAGTGCCCTAGCGGGAGGGCGTGTAGATACGCAGTATTTT. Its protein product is CAWSALAGGRVDTQYF.

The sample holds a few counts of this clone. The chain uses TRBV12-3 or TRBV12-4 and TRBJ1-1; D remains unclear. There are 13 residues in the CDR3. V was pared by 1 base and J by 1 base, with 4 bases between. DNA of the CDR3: TGTGCCAGCAGTTTAGAGAGGAACACTGAAGCTTTCTTT. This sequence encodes CASSLERNTEAFF.

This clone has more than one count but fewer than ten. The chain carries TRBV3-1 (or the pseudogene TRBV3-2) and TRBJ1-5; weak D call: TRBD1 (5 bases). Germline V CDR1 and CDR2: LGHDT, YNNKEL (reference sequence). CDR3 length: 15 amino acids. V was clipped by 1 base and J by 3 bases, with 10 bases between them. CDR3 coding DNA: TGTGCCAGCAGCCAAGGGGCAGGGCACAATCAGCCCCAGCATTTT. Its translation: CASSQGAGHNQPQHF.

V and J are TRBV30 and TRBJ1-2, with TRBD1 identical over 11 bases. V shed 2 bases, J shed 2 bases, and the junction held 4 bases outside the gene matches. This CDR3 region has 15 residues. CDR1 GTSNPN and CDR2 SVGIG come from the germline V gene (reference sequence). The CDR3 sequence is CAWSRGQGANYGYTF. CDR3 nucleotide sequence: TGTGCCTGGAGTAGAGGACAGGGGGCGAACTATGGCTACACCTTC.

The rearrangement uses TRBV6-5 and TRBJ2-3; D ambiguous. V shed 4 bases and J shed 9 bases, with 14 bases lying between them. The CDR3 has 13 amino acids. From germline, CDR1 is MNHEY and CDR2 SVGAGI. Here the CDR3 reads CASSSWASETQYF. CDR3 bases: TGTGCCAGCAGTTCCTGGGCGTCGGAAACGCAGTATTTT.

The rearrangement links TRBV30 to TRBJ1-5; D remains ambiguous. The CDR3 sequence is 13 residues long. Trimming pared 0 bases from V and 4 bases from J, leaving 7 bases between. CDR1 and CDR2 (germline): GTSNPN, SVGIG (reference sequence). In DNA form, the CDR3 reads TGTGCCTGGAGTGTAGATAGAAATCAGCCCCAGCATTTT. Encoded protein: CAWSVDRNQPQHF.

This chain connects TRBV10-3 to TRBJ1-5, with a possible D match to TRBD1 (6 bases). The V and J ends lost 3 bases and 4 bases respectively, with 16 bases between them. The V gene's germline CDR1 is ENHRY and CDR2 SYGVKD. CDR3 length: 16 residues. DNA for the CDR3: TGTGCCATCAGTGACCCGGGAGGGGGTTGGAATCAGCCCCAGCATTTT. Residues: CAISDPGGGWNQPQHF.